The source of this T cell receptor (beta chain) is a study of regulatory T cells in long-lasting Graves disease. Broader study findings: Persistent Graves' patients had lower TCR diversity than newly diagnosed ones.

The ends lost 6 bases at V and 1 base at J; junction bases unmatched: 6. The CDR3 has 16 amino acids. Germline loops: CDR1 SNHLY, CDR2 FYNNEI. Building of the TCR beta libraries involved iRepertoire HTBI primers and Arm-PCR of CDR3 regions. TCRdb redid the calling of the multiplex PCR reads with MiXCR, one entry per CDR3 protein. Counted here are hundreds of thousands of distinct CDR3 sequences, approximately 16% occurring once; the ten biggest clones make up about 12%. This clonotype was seen repeatedly, ten times or more. What it binds is not known. The time point denotes: newly diagnosed GD, antithyroid drugs for less than 3 months. RNA from PBMCs was the source of the TCR library. These data also featured in a second study, about T cells in Graves' hyperthyroidism and ophthalmopathy. That investigation notes: Most expanded thyroid clonotypes above 0.001 recurred in blood.

The sequence derives from a man in his late teens or twenties with Graves disease. The rearrangement uses TRBV2 and TRBJ1-1; TRBD1 matches 12 bases. This sample comprised peripheral blood mononuclear cells (PBMCs), obtained at new diagnosis, from a patient treated with antithyroid drugs. The CDR3: CASSPGTGGPNTEAFF. CDR3 sequence (DNA): TGTGCCAGCAGCCCCGGGACAGGGGGCCCGAACACTGAAGCTTTCTTT.